These 23 T cell receptor beta chains came from one sample sequenced in a study of T cell clones after liver transplantation (dated by TCRdb to about 2019). Library creation used the immunoSEQ multiplex PCR assay. This is the immuneACCESS table as TCRdb keeps it, with only in-frame sequences that have V and J called. A part of the clones is gone; compared with another copy, unresolved V genes explain less than half, and the rest is unexplained. The sample contains around 100,000 clones, about 81% of them found a single time. The ten top clones hold around 2.9% of the sample. The material was CD4+ T cells from blood, obtained around 44 months after liver transplant. These receptors came from a human patient who received a liver transplant. After a transplant, the graft donor may have provided part of the T cells.

The gene calls are TRBV15 and TRBJ2-7; 7 nucleotides line up with TRBD1. The CDR3 loop spans 16 amino acids. Germline V gene data show CDR1 as LNHNV and CDR2 as YYDKDF (reference sequence). The ends lost 5 bases at V and 3 bases at J; junction bases unmatched: 13. For the CDR3, the DNA is TGTGCCACCAGCCCGAATGTCGGGACAGACATCTACGAGCAGTACTTC. This codes for CATSPNVGTDIYEQYF.

The rearrangement joins TRBV5-1 to TRBJ2-1, with D possibly TRBD1 on 6 matching bases. The CDR3 has 14 residues. Deletions cut 0 bases from V and 15 bases from J, with 19 bases between. In germline, CDR1 is SGHRS, CDR2 YFSETQ. The CDR3 protein is CASSLEQGEEGSFF. The CDR3 DNA reads as TGCGCCAGCAGCTTGGAACAGGGTGAGGAAGGGTCGTTCTTC.

This clone has just one count. The chain uses TRBV6-6 and TRBJ1-5; TRBD1 is a possible D gene (6 bases). The CDR3 totals 15 residues. The V gene's germline CDR1 is MNHNY and CDR2 SVGAGI (reference sequence). V lost 4 bases to trimming and J lost 4 bases, with 14 bases between them. The CDR3 nucleotides are TGTGCCAGCAGTTTACAGGGCCTAGGTAATCAGCCCCAGCATTTT. It yields the protein CASSLQGLGNQPQHF.

This chain uses TRBV7-7 with TRBJ2-1; D remains ambiguous. Germline lookup yields CDR1 SSHAT and CDR2 FNYEAQ (reference sequence). Trimming removed 4 bases at V and 13 bases at J, with 11 bases between. This CDR3 is built from 11 residues. Here the CDR3 reads CASSSGPEQFF. The CDR3 DNA reads TGTGCCAGCAGCTCCGGGCCAGAACAGTTCTTC. The variable domain in full, completed from reference TRBV7-7 and TRBJ2-1, reads GAGVSQSPRYKVTKRGQDVTLRCDPISSHATLYWYQQALGQGPEFLTYFNYEAQPDKSGLPSDRFSAERPEGSISTLTIQRTEQRDSAMYRCASSSGPEQFFGPGTRLTVL.

The V call is TRBV7-3, the J call TRBJ2-2; D unresolved. This CDR3 has 13 amino acids. From germline, CDR1 is SGHTA and CDR2 FQGTGA. Trimming took 5 bases from V and 1 from J, leaving 5 bases between them. The CDR3: CASSAQNTGELFF. DNA for the CDR3: TGTGCCAGCAGCGCACAGAACACCGGGGAGCTGTTTTTT.

The chain uses TRBV7-2 and TRBJ2-3; maybe TRBD1 (6 bases). Germline CDR1 and CDR2: SGHTA and FQGNSA. CDR3 length: 15 residues. Trimming left V 5 bases short and J 0 bases short, with 12 bases between. DNA of the CDR3: TGTGCCAGCAGCCCTAACAGGGCGAGCACAGATACGCAGTATTTT. This codes for CASSPNRASTDTQYF.

The chain couples TRBV10-3 to TRBJ1-6; D is uncertain. Germline CDR1 is ENHRY and CDR2 is SYGVKD. The CDR3 runs 14 residues. V gave up 2 bases and J gave up 5 bases, with 7 bases separating them. The CDR3 protein is CAISEGRNNSPLHF. The DNA for the CDR3 is TGTGCCATCAGTGAGGGCAGAAATAATTCACCCCTCCACTTT.

The gene calls are TRBV4-1 and TRBJ1-5, with 9 bases lining up with TRBD1. This CDR3 is built from 15 residues. J was trimmed by 6 bases and V by 4 bases; bases with no gene match: 7. The germline V gene has CDR1 MGHRA and CDR2 YSYEKL. The CDR3 loop reads CASSLQQGQGQPQHF. For the CDR3, the DNA is TGCGCCAGCAGCCTTCAACAGGGACAGGGTCAGCCCCAGCATTTT.

The J gene is TRBJ2-7, the V gene TRBV7-3; D may be TRBD2 (6 bases). Trimming removed 4 bases from V and 1 base from J, with 17 bases in between. Per the germline V gene, CDR1 is SGHTA and CDR2 is FQGTGA. This CDR3 spans 16 amino acids. The CDR3 DNA sequence: TGTGCCAGCAGCTCTCCGTCCCGGGGACTTTCCTACGAGCAGTACTTC. Encoded protein: CASSSPSRGLSYEQYF.

V is TRBV10-3 and J is TRBJ1-2, with D uncertain. V dropped 6 bases and J dropped 1 base, with 9 bases sitting between them. The CDR3 is 13 amino acids. Per germline, CDR1 ENHRY and CDR2 SYGVKD. The CDR3 spells CAISGDLNYGYTF. CDR3 DNA sequence: TGTGCCATCAGCGGGGATCTTAACTATGGCTACACCTTC.

The chain is built from TRBV5-1 and TRBJ2-7; unclear D gene. CDR3 length equals 14 residues. Germline V gene lookup returns CDR1 SGHRS and CDR2 YFSETQ. V lost 0 bases and J lost 6, with 13 bases in between. CDR3 nucleotides: TGCGCCAGCAGCTTGGATGGTAGTCTAGGCGAGCAGTACTTC. Its translation is CASSLDGSLGEQYF.

The chain joins TRBV6-5 to TRBJ1-3; 9 positions match TRBD1. Unmatched junction bases numbered 8, after V lost 0 bases and J lost 8 bases. This CDR3 is built from 16 residues. CDR1 is MNHEY, CDR2 SVGAGI, per germline. The CDR3 bases are TGTGCCAGCAGTTACTCGAAGGGACAGGGATTAGACACCATATATTTT. This translates into CASSYSKGQGLDTIYF.

The V call is TRBV4-2, the J call TRBJ2-3; D unclear. This CDR3 is built from 16 residues. Deletions cut 0 bases from V and 1 base from J, with 11 bases between. In germline, CDR1 is LGHNA, CDR2 YNFKEQ. The CDR3 DNA follows: TGTGCCAGCAGCCAAGAGTCGCCACCTCGCACAGATACGCAGTATTTT. Amino acid sequence: CASSQESPPRTDTQYF.

V is TRBV9 and J is TRBJ2-6, with TRBD1 matching over 7 bases. The J segment lost 3 bases and the V segment lost 3 bases, leaving 3 bases of the junction unmatched. Germline CDR1 reads SGDLS; CDR2 reads YYNGEE. The CDR3 is 15 amino acids. CDR3 bases: TGTGCCAGCAGCGCCAGGACAGGTGGGGCCAACGTCCTGACTTTC. This sequence encodes CASSARTGGANVLTF.

V usage is TRBV5-6 and J usage is TRBJ2-7; possible D gene TRBD2, 7 bases. This CDR3 has 15 residues. Germline lookup yields CDR1 SGHDT and CDR2 YYEEEE. Trimming stripped 5 bases from V and 1 base from J, with 16 bases between. The CDR3, as DNA: TGTGCCAGCAGGGAGAGGGGGAGGGGGTCCTACGAGCAGTACTTC. It codes for CASRERGRGSYEQYF.

The V and J genes are TRBV18 and TRBJ1-3, with D perhaps matching TRBD1 (5 bases). V was pared by 3 bases and J by 4 bases, with 10 bases between. CDR1 is KGHSH and CDR2 is LQKENI in the germline V gene. This CDR3 contains 14 residues. DNA for the CDR3: TGTGCCAGCTCACCTGGGGGTTTAGGAAACACCATATATTTT. Translation: CASSPGGLGNTIYF. Together with reference TRBV18 and TRBJ1-3, the CDR3 gives the full variable domain: NAGVMQNPRHLVRRRGQEARLRCSPMKGHSHVYWYRQLPEEGLKFMVYLQKENIIDESGMPKERFSAEFPKEGPSILRIQQVVRGDSAAYFCASSPGGLGNTIYFGEGSWLTVV.

This clone came up once. This chain joins TRBV28 and TRBJ2-3; possible D gene TRBD2, 6 bases. CDR1 and CDR2 from the germline V gene are MDHEN and SYDVKM. Between the trimmed V and J ends, which lost 8 bases and 7 bases, there was a span of 22 bases. This CDR3 region has 15 residues. CDR3 coding DNA: TGTGCCAGCGCCTCTCCGGGGAGGTCACAATATACGCAGTATTTT. Its protein is CASASPGRSQYTQYF. The entire variable domain, with the rest obtained from reference TRBV28 and TRBJ2-3, is as follows: DVKVTQSSRYLVKRTGEKVFLECVQDMDHENMFWYRQDPGLGLRLIYFSYDVKMKEKGDIPEGYSVSREKKERFSLILESASTNQTSMYLCASASPGRSQYTQYFGPGTRLTVL.

The chain recombines TRBV27 with TRBJ2-1, with TRBD2 identical over 11 bases. Trimming at V came to 1 base and at J to 5 bases, leaving 4 bases not matched to a gene. Germline CDR1 MNHEY, CDR2 SMNVEV (reference sequence). This CDR3 has 16 residues. This chain's CDR3 is CASSLLGLAADNEQFF. The CDR3 DNA reads as TGTGCCAGCAGTTTATTGGGACTAGCGGCCGACAATGAGCAGTTCTTC.

This clone came up once. This sequence joins TRBV2 and TRBJ2-5; D may be TRBD2 (6 bases). This CDR3 region has 16 residues. CDR1 is SNHLY and CDR2 is FYNNEI in the germline V gene. The germline V and J ends were trimmed by 3 bases and 5 bases, with 19 bases remaining between them. The DNA for the CDR3 is TGTGCCAGCAGTGAGGAGGGTCTGGGCTGGGGGGAGACCCAGTACTTC. This sequence encodes CASSEEGLGWGETQYF.

The chain uses TRBV2 and TRBJ1-5; D possibly corresponds to TRBD1 (6 bases). Germline CDR1 and CDR2: SNHLY and FYNNEI. This CDR3 spans 15 amino acids. Trimming left V 4 bases short and J 4 bases short, with 14 bases between. The CDR3 sequence: CASSVGGGWNQPQHF. The CDR3 DNA follows: TGTGCCAGCAGTGTAGGGGGGGGTTGGAATCAGCCCCAGCATTTT. Together with reference TRBV2 and TRBJ1-5, the CDR3 gives the full variable domain: EPEVTQTPSHQVTQMGQEVILRCVPISNHLYFYWYRQILGQKVEFLVSFYNNEISEKSEIFDDQFSVERPDGSNFTLKIRSTKLEDSAMYFCASSVGGGWNQPQHFGDGTRLSIL.

A few counts support this clone. The chain links TRBV7-8 to TRBJ2-7; D unresolved. This CDR3 comprises 15 residues. Germline values: CDR1 SGHVS, CDR2 FQNEAQ. Trimming stripped 1 base from V and 2 bases from J, with 12 bases between. DNA for the CDR3: TGTGCCAGCAGCTTAGGGACGTCAAATGCCTACGAGCAGTACTTC. Protein sequence: CASSLGTSNAYEQYF.

The genes are TRBV7-3 and TRBJ1-5; D is unresolved. This CDR3 has 16 residues. V lost 2 bases and J 6 bases, leaving 17 bases between the germline ends. Per germline, CDR1 SGHTA and CDR2 FQGTGA. In DNA form, the CDR3 reads TGTGCCAGCAGCTTAGGTCACCGGGGATCGGTTCAGCCCCAGCATTTT. It is translated as CASSLGHRGSVQPQHF.

This rearrangement joins TRBV11-2 to TRBJ1-5; D unresolved. Trimming left V 1 base short and J 6 bases short, with 10 bases between. This CDR3 is 14 amino acids long. In germline, CDR1 is SGHAT, CDR2 FQNNGV. The CDR3 nucleotides are TGTGCCAGCAGCTTAGTAGGGCGAAGTCAGCCCCAGCATTTT. Amino acids: CASSLVGRSQPQHF.